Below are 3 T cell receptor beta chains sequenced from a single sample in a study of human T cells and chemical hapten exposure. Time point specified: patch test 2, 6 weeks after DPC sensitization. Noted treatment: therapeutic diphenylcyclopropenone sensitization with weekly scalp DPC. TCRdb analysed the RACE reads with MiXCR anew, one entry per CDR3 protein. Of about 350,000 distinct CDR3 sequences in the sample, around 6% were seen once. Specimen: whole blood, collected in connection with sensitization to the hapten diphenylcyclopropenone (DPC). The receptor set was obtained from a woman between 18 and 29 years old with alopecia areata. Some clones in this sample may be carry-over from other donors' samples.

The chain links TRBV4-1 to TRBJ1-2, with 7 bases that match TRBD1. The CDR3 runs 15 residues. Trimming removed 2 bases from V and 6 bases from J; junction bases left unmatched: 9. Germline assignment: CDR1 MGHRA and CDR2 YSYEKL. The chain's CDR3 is CASSQYETGPDGYTF. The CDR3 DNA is TGCGCCAGCAGCCAATATGAGACAGGGCCGGATGGCTACACCTTC.

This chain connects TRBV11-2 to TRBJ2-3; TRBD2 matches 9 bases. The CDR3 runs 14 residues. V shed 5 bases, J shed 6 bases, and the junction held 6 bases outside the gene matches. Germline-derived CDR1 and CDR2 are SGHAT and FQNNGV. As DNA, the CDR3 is TGTGCCAGCAGCCCCTGGAGCGGGGGGGATACGCAGTATTTT. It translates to CASSPWSGGDTQYF.

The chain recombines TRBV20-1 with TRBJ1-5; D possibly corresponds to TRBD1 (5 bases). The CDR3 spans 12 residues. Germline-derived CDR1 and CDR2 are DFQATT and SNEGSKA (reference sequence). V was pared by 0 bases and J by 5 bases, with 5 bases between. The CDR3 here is CSAREGDQPQHF. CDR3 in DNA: TGCAGTGCTAGAGAGGGGGATCAGCCCCAGCATTTT.